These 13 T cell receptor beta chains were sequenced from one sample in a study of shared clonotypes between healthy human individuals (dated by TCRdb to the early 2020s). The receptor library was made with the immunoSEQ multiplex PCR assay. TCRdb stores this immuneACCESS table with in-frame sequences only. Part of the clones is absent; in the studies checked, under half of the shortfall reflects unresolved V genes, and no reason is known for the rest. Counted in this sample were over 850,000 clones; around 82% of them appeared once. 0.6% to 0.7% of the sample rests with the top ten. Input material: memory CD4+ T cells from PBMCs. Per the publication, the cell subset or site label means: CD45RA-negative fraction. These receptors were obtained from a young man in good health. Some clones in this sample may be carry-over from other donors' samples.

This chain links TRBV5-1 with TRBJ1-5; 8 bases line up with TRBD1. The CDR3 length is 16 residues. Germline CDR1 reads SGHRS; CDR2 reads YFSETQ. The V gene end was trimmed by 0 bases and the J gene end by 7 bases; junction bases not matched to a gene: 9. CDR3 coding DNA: TGCGCCAGCAGCTTGGGCGACAGGGGCGGTAGGCAGCCCCAGCATTTT. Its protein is CASSLGDRGGRQPQHF.

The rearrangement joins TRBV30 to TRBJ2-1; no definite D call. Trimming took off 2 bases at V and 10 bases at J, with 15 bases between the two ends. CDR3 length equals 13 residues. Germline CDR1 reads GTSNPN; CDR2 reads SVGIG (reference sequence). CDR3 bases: TGTGCCTGGAGTAGTGATCTGGGGTCGGAGCAGTTCTTC. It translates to CAWSSDLGSEQFF.

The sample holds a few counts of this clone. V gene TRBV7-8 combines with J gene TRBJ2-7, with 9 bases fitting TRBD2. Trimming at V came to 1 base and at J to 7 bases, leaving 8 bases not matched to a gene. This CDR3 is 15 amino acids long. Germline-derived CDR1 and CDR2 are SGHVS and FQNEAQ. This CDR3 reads CASSLVREGAGEQYF. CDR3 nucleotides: TGTGCCAGCAGCTTAGTGCGGGAGGGCGCAGGTGAGCAGTACTTC.

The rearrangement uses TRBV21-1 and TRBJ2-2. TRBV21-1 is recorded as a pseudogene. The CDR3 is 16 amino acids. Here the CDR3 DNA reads TGTGCCAGCAGCAAAGCAAAGGGCCTGAGCACCGGGGAGCTGTTTTTT. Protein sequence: CASSKAKGLSTGELFF.

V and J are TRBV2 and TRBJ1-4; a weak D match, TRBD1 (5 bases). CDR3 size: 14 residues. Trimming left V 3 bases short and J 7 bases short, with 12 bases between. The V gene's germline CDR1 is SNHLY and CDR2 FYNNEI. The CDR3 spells CASSDRVGIEKLFF. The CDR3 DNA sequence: TGTGCCAGCAGTGACAGGGTGGGAATTGAAAAACTGTTTTTT.

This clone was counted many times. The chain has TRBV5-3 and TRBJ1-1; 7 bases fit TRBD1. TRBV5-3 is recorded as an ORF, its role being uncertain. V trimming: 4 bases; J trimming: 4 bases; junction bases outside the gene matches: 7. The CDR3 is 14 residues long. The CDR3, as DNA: TGTGCCAGAAGCACCTCCGACAGGGTCACTGAAGCTTTCTTT. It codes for CARSTSDRVTEAFF.

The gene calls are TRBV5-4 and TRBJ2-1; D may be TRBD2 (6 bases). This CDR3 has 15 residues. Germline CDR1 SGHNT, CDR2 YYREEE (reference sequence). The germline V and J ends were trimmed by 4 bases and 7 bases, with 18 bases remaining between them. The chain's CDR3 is CASSPPGSRGNEQFF. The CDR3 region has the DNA TGTGCCAGCAGCCCTCCCGGGAGTCGTGGGAATGAGCAGTTCTTC.

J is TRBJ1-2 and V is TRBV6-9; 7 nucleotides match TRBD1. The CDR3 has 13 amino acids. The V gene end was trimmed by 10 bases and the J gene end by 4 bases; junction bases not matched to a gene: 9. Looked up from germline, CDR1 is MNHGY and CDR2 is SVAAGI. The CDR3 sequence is CAISPGTAYGYTF. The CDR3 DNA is TGTGCCATCTCACCCGGGACAGCCTATGGCTACACCTTC.

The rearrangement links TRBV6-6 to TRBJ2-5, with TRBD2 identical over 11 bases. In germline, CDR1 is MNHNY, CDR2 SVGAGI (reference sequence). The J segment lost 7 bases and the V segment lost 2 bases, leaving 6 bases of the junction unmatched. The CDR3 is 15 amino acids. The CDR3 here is CASSYTSGGGGTQYF. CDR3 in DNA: TGTGCCAGCAGTTACACTAGCGGGGGCGGTGGGACCCAGTACTTC.

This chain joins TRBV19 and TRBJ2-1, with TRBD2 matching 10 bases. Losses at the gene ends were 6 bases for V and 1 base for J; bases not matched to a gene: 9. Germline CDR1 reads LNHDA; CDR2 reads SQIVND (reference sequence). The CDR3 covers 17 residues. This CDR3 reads CASSTNPTSGSYNEQFF. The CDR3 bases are TGTGCCAGTAGCACCAACCCGACTAGCGGGTCCTACAATGAGCAGTTCTTC. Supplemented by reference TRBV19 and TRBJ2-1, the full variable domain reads DGGITQSPKYLFRKEGQNVTLSCEQNLNHDAMYWYRQDPGQGLRLIYYSQIVNDFQKGDIAEGYSVSREKKESFPLTVTSAQKNPTAFYLCASSTNPTSGSYNEQFFGPGTRLTVL.

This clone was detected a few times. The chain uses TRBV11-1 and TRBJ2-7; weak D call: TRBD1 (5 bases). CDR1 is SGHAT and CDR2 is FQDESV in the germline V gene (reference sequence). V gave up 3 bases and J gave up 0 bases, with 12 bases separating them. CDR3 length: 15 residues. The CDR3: CASSFGLGDSYEQYF. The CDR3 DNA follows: TGTGCCAGCAGCTTCGGTTTAGGGGACTCCTACGAGCAGTACTTC.

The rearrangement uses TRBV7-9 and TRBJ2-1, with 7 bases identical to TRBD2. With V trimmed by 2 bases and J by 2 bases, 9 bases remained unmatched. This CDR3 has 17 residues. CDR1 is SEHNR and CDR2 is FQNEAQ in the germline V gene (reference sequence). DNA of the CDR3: TGTGCCAGCAGCTTACCCGCGGGGGTTTATACCTACAATGAGCAGTTCTTC. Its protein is CASSLPAGVYTYNEQFF.

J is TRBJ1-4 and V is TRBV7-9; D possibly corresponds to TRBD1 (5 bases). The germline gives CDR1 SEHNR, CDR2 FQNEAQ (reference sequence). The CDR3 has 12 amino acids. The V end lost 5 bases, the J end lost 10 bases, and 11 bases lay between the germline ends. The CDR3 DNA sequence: TGTGCCAGCAGCCAAGGGGAGGGAAAACTGTTTTTT. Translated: CASSQGEGKLFF. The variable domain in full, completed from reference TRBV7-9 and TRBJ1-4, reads DTGVSQNPRHKITKRGQNVTFRCDPISEHNRLYWYRQTLGQGPEFLTYFQNEAQLEKSRLLSDRFSAERPKGSFSTLEIQRTEQGDSAMYLCASSQGEGKLFFGSGTQLSVL.